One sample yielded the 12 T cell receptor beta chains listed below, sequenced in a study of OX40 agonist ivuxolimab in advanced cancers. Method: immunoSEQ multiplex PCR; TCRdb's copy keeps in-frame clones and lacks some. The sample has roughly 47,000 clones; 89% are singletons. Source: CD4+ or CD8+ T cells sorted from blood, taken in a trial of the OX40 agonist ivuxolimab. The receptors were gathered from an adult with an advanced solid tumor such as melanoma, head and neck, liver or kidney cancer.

The CDR3, as DNA: TGTGCCAGCAGCTTGGTCGGTTTGAACACTGAAGCTTTCTTT. Its translation is CASSLVGLNTEAFF. The rearrangement joins TRBV5-6 to TRBJ1-1; D not certain. The CDR3 covers 14 residues. CDR1 is SGHDT, CDR2 YYEEEE, per germline. Trimming shortened V by 0 bases and J by 0 bases, and 6 bases separated the two germline ends. The whole variable domain, filled in from reference TRBV5-6 and TRBJ1-1, reads DAGVTQSPTHLIKTRGQQVTLRCSPKSGHDTVSWYQQALGQGPQFIFQYYEEEERQRGNFPDRFSGHQFPNYSSELNVNALLLGDSALYLCASSLVGLNTEAFFGQGTRLTVV.

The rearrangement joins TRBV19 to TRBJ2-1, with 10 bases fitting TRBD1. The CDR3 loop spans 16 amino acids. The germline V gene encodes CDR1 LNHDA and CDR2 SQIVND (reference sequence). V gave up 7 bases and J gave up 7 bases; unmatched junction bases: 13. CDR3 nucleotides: TGTGCCAGTAATCCCGGGACAGGGGTACCTTGGAATGAGCAGTTCTTC. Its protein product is CASNPGTGVPWNEQFF.

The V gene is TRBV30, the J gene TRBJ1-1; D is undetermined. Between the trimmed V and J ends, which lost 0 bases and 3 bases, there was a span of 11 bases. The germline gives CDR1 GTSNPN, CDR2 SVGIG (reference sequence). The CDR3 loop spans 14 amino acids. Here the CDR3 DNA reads TGTGCCTGGAGTGTATATCGGGAGGACACTGAAGCTTTCTTT. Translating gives CAWSVYREDTEAFF.

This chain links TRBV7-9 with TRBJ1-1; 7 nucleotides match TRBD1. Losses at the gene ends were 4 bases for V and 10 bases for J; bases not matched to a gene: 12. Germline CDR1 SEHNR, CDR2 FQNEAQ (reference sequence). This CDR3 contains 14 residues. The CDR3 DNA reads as TGTGCCAGCAGCTCCTCAGGGGGAAGGGAGGGAGCTTTCTTT. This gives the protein CASSSSGGREGAFF.

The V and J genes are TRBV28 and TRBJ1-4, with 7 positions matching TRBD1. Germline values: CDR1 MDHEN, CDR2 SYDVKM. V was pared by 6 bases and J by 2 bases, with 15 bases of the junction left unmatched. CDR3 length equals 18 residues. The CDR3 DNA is TGTGCCAGCAGGACAGGGTTAAGGCGCGTGCTGACTAATGAAAAACTGTTTTTT. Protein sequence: CASRTGLRRVLTNEKLFF.

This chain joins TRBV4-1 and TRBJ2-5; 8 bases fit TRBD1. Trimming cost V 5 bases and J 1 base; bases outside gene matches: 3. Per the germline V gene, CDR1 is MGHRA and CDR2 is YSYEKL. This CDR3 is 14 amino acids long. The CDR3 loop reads CASSTGQVQETQYF. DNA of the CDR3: TGCGCCAGCAGCACGGGACAGGTCCAAGAGACCCAGTACTTC.

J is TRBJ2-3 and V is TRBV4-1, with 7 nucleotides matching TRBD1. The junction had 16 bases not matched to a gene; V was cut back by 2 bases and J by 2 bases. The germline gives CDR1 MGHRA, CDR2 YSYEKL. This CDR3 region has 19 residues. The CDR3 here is CASSQRLGSHRGNTDTQYF. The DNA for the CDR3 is TGCGCCAGCAGCCAAAGATTGGGTTCCCACAGGGGAAACACAGATACGCAGTATTTT.

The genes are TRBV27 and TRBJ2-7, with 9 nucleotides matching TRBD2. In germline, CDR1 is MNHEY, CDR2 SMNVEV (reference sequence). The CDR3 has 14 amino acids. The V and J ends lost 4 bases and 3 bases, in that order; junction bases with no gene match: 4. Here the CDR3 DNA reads TGTGCCAGCAGTTCCACTAGCGGGTACTACGAGCAGTACTTC. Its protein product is CASSSTSGYYEQYF.

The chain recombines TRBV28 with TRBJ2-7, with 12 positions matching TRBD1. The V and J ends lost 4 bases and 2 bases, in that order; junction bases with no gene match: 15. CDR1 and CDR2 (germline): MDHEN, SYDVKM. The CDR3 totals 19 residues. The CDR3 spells CASSSPKGQGAAPPYEQYF. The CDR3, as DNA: TGTGCCAGCAGTTCACCCAAGGGACAGGGGGCCGCTCCCCCCTACGAGCAGTACTTC.

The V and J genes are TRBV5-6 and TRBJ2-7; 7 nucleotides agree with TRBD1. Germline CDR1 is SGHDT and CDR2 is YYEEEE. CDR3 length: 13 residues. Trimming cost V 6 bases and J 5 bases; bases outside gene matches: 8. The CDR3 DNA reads TGTGCCAGCATTAGGGACAGTTACGACGAGCAGTACTTC. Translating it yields CASIRDSYDEQYF.

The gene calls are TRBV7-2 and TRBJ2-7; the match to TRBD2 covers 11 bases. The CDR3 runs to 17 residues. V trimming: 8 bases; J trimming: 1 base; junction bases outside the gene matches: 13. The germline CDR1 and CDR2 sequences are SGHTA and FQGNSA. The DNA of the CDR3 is TGTGCCAGCGCGCCCCTTCTAGCGGGGGGTATATCCTACGAGCAGTACTTC. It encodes CASAPLLAGGISYEQYF.

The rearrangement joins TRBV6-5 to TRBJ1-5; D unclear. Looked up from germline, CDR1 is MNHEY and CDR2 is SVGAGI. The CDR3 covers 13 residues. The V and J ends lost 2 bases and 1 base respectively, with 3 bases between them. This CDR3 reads CASSYNSNQPQHF. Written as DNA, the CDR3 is TGTGCCAGCAGTTACAACAGCAATCAGCCCCAGCATTTT.